This T cell receptor beta chain is from a study of blood T cell repertoires in COVID-19. The overall study: The origin of the acute and convalescent COVID-19 samples was the United States, Italy and Spain. From T cells, B-cell-depleted T cells, or PBMCs came the material, which was cDNA or gDNA.

This clone was counted a single time. Per the original data handling: Researchers report that nucleated cell counts were estimated from reference gene primer amplification. Produced via immunoSEQ multiplex PCR; TCRdb's table is partial and in-frame only. The D gene and trimming were derived from the DNA, and the V and J assignments and clone size from that table. The sample consists of 250,000 or so clones, 70% to 90% of them appearing once. The CDR3 loop spans 14 amino acids. Trimming pared 2 bases from V and 4 bases from J, leaving 11 bases between. Germline V lookup: CDR1 GTSNPN, CDR2 SVGIG (reference sequence). Seattle's enrolled individuals joined amid active infection and were then monitored longitudinally.

The TCR sequence derives from a woman in her thirties with COVID-19, enrolled during active disease. Source material: peripheral blood. V gene TRBV30 combines with J gene TRBJ1-4; tentatively, D is TRBD1 (6 bases). CDR3 nucleotides: TGTGCCTGGAGTCGGGGGGCTGATAATGAAAAACTGTTTTTT. This encodes CAWSRGADNEKLFF.